This T cell receptor (beta chain) was identified in a study of T-cell memory formation after mild COVID-19. This clonotype was counted only a few times. The antigen remains unidentified. It was 5'RACE with constant-segment primers that produced the TCR alpha and TCR beta cDNA libraries, which carried sample barcodes and UMIs. TCRdb itself ran the 5' RACE reads through MiXCR, one entry per CDR3 protein. Of about 270,000 distinct CDR3 sequences in the sample, 15% to 20% were seen once. Findings and limits, study-wide: Proof of SARS-CoV-2 specificity was absent for the second-wave clones that crested on day 37. The appearance of some responding clones in pre-infection memory suggested that cross-reactive memory joined.

The specimen was PBMCs or a T cell subset sorted from them (not recorded which). The receptor comes from a man between 18 and 35 years old who had mild COVID-19 (a few samples of this study predate the infection). Cell type and time point are not known.

The CDR3: CASSHEIGRLAGYNEQFF. DNA for the CDR3: TGCGCCAGCAGCCACGAGATTGGCAGACTAGCGGGGTACAATGAGCAGTTCTTC. This sequence joins TRBV4-1 and TRBJ2-1; 11 bases are shared with TRBD2. Germline assignment: CDR1 MGHRA and CDR2 YSYEKL. Germline trimming cut 3 bases from V and 4 bases from J; bases unmatched to any gene: 11. This CDR3 has 18 residues.